A selection of T cell receptor beta chains follows, all from one sample in a study of blood T cell repertoires in COVID-19. The table came from immunoSEQ multiplex PCR; TCRdb's copy has only in-frame clones and leaves some out. This sample has some 30,000 clones; 84% occur once, and the top ten carry approximately 10%. Sequencing was carried out using peripheral blood. The receptor source for this set is a man older than 75 with active COVID-19. CDR3s include the opening cysteine and the closing phenylalanine or tryptophan.

v_gene | CDR3aa
TRBV5-1 | CASSLDPGLGTQYF
TRBV21-1 | CASSSTPGQGEETQYF
TRBV18 | CASSSRITSQQGDQETQYF
TRBV29-1 | CSVAQGRGYTF
TRBV19 | CASKRGGGPSNEQFF
TRBV9 | CASSPRAGQGSNEQFF
TRBV27 | CASSLYGQNEKLFF
TRBV6-6 | CASSYRGTSWDTQYF
TRBV18 | CASSHGTDETQYF
TRBV3-1/TRBV3-2 | CASSQAARDQPQHF
TRBV3-1/TRBV3-2 | CASRAGTSVPTDTQYF
TRBV11-2 | CASTLTGKGSYEQYF
TRBV6-4 | CASSVTGGGTDTQYF
TRBV12-5 | CASGLVQGFTSPLHF
TRBV29-1 | CSVASEVSDTQYF
TRBV7-9 | CASSLGLGGNEQFF
TRBV6-4 | CASRGAPGNQSYEQYF
TRBV18 | CASSPPMGQGTGNTIYF
TRBV27 | CARGQGNTGELFF
TRBV5-4 | CASSLGTGSREKLFF
TRBV10-3 | CAIREGLVGTQYF
TRBV9 | CASSTNPRGGSGELFF
TRBV4-1 | CASSQPGQGVNDEQYF